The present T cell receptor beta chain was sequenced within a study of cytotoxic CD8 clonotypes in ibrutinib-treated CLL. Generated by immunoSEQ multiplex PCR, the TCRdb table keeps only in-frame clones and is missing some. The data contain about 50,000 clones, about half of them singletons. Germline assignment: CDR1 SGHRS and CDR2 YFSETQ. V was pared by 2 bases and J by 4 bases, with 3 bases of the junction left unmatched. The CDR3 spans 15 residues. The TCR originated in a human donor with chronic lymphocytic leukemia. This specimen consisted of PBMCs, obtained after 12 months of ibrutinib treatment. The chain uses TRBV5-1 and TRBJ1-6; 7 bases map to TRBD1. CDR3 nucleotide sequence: TGCGCCAGCAGCTTAACACAGGGGTATAATTCACCCCTCCACTTT. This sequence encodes CASSLTQGYNSPLHF.